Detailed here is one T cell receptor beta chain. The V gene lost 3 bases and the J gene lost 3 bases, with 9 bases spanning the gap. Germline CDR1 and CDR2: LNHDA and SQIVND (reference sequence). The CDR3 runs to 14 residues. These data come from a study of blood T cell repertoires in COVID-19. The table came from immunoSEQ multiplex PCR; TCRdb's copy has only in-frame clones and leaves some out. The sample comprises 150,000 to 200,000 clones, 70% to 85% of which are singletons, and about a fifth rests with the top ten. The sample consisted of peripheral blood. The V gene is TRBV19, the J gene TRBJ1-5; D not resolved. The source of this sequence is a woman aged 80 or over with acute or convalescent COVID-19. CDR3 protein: CASSILENNQPQHF. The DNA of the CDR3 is TGTGCCAGTAGTATTCTGGAGAACAATCAGCCCCAGCATTTT. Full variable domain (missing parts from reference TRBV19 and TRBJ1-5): DGGITQSPKYLFRKEGQNVTLSCEQNLNHDAMYWYRQDPGQGLRLIYYSQIVNDFQKGDIAEGYSVSREKKESFPLTVTSAQKNPTAFYLCASSILENNQPQHFGDGTRLSIL.